The clone carrying this T cell receptor (beta chain) was observed at least ten times. Its matching antigen is unknown. Universal primer sites and UMIs were introduced during 5'RACE template-switching synthesis of TCR cDNA. TCRdb reanalysed the 5' RACE reads using MiXCR and keeps one entry per CDR3 protein. The table records around 310,000 distinct CDR3 sequences, 3.5% to 4.5% of them present only once. This record comes from a study of T cells after yellow fever vaccination. Study context: When fractions had low cell numbers, they were prepared with SMART-Seq v4 Ultra Low Input. Whole-study findings and limits: FACS-sorted repertoires could harbor abundant contaminating bulk-population clonotypes.

V shed 5 bases, J shed 0 bases, and the junction held 8 bases outside the gene matches. The germline V gene encodes CDR1 KGHSH and CDR2 LQKENI. This CDR3 is 16 amino acids long. This chain uses TRBV18 with TRBJ2-5; TRBD1 matches at 8 bases. The sequence was collected from a man aged 18 to 29 who received the YFV17D yellow fever vaccine. The sequencing here drew on PBMCs, taken 15 days after the yellow fever booster vaccination. CDR3 sequence reads: CASSATGARYQETQYF. The DNA for the CDR3 is TGTGCCAGCTCAGCGACAGGGGCAAGGTACCAAGAGACCCAGTACTTC.